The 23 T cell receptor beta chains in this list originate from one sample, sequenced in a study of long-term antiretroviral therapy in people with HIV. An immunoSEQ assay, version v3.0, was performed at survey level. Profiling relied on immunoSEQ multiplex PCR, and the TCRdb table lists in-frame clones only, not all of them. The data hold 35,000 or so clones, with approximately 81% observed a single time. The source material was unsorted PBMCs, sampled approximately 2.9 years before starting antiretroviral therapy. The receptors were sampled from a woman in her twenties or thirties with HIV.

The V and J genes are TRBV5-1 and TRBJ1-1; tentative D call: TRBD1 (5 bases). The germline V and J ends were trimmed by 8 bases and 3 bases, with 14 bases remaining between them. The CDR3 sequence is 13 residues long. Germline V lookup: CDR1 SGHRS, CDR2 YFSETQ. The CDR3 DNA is TGCGCCAGTACCCTTGGGGGAGACACTGAAGCTTTCTTT. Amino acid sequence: CASTLGGDTEAFF.

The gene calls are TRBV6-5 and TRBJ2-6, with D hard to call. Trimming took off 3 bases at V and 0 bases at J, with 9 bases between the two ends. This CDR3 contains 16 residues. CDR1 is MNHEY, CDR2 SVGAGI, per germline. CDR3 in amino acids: CASSYLPISGANVLTF. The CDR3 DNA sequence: TGTGCCAGCAGTTATCTTCCGATCTCTGGGGCCAACGTCCTGACTTTC.

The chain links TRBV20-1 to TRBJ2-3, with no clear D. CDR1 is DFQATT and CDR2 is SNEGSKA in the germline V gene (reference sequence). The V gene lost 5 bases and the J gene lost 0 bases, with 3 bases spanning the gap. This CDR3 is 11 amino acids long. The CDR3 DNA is TGCAGTGCTCCTAGCACAGATACGCAGTATTTT. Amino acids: CSAPSTDTQYF.

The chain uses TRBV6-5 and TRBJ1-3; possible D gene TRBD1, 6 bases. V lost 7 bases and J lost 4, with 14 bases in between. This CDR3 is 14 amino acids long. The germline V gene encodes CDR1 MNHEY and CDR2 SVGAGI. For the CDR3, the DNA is TGTGCCAGCACTTCCGGGGGCCTGGGAAACACCATATATTTT. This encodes CASTSGGLGNTIYF.

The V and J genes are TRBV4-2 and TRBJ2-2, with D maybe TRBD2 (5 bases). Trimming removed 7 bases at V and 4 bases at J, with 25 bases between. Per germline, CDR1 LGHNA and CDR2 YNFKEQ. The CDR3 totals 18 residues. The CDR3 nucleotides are TGTGCCAGCACCGTACTTCCGGGGTCTCCGTTAGGCACCGGGGAGCTGTTTTTT. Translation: CASTVLPGSPLGTGELFF.

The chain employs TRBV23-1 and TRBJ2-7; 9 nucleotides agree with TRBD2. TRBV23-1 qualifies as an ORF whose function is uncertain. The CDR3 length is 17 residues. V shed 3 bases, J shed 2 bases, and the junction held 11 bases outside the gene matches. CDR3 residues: CASSHGRGGQLTYEQYV. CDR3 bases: TGCGCCAGCAGTCATGGGCGGGGGGGCCAATTGACCTACGAGCAGTACGTC.

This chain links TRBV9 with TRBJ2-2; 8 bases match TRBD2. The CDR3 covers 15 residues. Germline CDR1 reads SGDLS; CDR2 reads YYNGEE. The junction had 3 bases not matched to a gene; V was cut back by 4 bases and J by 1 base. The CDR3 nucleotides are TGTGCCAGCAGCCCCAGCGGGGGGAACACCGGGGAGCTGTTTTTT. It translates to CASSPSGGNTGELFF.

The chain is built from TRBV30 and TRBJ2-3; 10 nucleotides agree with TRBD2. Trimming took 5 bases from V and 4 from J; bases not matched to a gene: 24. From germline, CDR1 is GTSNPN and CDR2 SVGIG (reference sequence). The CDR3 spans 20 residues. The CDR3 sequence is CAWGTGVRIVAGGGPDTQYF. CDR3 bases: TGTGCCTGGGGAACAGGGGTCCGAATAGTAGCGGGGGGCGGTCCAGATACGCAGTATTTT.

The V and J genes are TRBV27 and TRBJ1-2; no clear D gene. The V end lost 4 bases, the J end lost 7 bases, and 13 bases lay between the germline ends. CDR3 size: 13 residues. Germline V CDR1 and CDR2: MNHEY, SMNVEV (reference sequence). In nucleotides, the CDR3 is TGTGCCAGCAGTTGGCGGGGTCTGGGTGGCTACACCTTC. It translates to CASSWRGLGGYTF.

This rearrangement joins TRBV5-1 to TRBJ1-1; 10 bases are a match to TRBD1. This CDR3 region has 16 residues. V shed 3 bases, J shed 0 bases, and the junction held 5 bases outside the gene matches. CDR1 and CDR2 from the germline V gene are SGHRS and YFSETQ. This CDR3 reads CASSSGTGVLNTEAFF. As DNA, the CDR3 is TGCGCCAGCAGCTCAGGGACAGGGGTCTTGAACACTGAAGCTTTCTTT.

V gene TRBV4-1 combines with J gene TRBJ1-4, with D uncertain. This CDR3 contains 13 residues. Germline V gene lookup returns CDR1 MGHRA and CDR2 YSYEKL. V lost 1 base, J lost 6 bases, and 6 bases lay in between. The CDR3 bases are TGCGCCAGCAGCCAAGCCCTTCATGAAAAACTGTTTTTT. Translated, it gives CASSQALHEKLFF.

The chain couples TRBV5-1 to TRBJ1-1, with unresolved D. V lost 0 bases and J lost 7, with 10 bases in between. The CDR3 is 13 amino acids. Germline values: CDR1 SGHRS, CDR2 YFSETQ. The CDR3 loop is CASSLDWQNEAFF. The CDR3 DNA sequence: TGCGCCAGCAGCTTGGATTGGCAGAATGAAGCTTTCTTT.

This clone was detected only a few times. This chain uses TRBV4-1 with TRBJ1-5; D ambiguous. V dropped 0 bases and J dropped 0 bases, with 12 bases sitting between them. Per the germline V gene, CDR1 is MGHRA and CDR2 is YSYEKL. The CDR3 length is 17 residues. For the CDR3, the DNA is TGCGCCAGCAGCCAAGATCGGGCAGACCTTAGCAATCAGCCCCAGCATTTT. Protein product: CASSQDRADLSNQPQHF.

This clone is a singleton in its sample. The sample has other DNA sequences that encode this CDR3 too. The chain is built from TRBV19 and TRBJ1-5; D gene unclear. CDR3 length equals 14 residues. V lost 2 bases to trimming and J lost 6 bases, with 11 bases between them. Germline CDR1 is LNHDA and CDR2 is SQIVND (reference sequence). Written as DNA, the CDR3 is TGTGCCAGTAGTATAAAGGGTTTCGGTCAGCCCCAGCATTTT. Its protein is CASSIKGFGQPQHF.

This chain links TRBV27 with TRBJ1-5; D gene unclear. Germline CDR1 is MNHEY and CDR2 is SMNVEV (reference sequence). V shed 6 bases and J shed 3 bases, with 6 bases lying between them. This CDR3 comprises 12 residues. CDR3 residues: CASSRDNQPQHF. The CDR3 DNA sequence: TGTGCCAGCAGCCGGGACAATCAGCCCCAGCATTTT.

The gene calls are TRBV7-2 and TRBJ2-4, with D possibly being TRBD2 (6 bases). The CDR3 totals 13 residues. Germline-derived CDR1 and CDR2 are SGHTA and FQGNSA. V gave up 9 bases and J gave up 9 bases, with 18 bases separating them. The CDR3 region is CASTPALGGIQYF. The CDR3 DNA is TGTGCCAGTACCCCGGCCTTGGGGGGCATTCAGTACTTC.

The CDR3 loop reads CASSDIANYGYTF. DNA for the CDR3: TGTGCCAGCAGTGACATAGCTAACTATGGCTACACCTTC. The chain carries TRBV14 and TRBJ1-2, with unresolved D. Germline V gene data show CDR1 as SGHDN and CDR2 as FVKESK. V gave up 6 bases and J gave up 0 bases, with 8 bases separating them. CDR3 size: 13 residues.

Here the CDR3 DNA reads TGTGCCAGCTCCAGGGACAGGGTCGAACCGGGGGGTGAAAAACTGTTTTTT. Residues: CASSRDRVEPGGEKLFF. The V gene is TRBV2, the J gene TRBJ1-4, with 9 bases lining up with TRBD1. The CDR3 extends over 17 amino acids. Trimming removed 8 bases from V and 7 bases from J; junction bases left unmatched: 17. CDR1 and CDR2 (germline): SNHLY, FYNNEI.

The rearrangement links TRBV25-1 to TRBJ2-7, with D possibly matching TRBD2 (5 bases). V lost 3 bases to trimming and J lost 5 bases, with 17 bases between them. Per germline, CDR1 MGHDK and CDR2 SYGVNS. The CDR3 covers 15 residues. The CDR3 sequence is CASSESRELSNEQYF. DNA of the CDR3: TGTGCCAGCAGTGAGTCACGGGAATTGAGCAACGAGCAGTACTTC.

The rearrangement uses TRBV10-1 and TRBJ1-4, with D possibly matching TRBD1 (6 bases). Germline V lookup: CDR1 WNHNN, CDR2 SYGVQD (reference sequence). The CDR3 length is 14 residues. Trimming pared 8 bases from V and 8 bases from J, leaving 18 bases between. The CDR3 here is CASLRQDQGEKLFF. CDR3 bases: TGCGCCAGCCTCCGACAGGACCAAGGGGAAAAACTGTTTTTT.

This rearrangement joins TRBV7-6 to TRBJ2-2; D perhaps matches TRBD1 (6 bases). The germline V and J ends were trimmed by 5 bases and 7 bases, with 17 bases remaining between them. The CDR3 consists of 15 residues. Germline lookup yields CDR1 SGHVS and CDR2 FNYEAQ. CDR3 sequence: CASSALIPGVGELFF. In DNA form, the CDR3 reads TGTGCCAGCAGCGCCCTAATCCCAGGGGTCGGGGAGCTGTTTTTT.

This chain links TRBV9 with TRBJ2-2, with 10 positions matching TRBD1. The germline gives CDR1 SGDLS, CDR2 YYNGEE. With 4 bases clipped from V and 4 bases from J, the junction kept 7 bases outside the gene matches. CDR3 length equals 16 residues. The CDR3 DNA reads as TGTGCCAGCAGCTTATCGACAGGGGGCGTCACCGGGGAGCTGTTTTTT. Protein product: CASSLSTGGVTGELFF.

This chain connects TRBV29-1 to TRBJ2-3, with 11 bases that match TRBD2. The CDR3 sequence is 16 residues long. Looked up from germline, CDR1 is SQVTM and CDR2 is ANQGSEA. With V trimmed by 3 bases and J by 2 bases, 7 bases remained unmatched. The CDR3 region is CSVDGLAGGFTDTQYF. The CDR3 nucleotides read TGCAGCGTTGATGGGCTAGCGGGGGGATTCACAGATACGCAGTATTTT.